A selection of T cell receptor beta chains follows, all from one sample in a study of OX40 agonist ivuxolimab in advanced cancers. Produced via immunoSEQ multiplex PCR; TCRdb's table is partial and in-frame only. The sample contains about 64,000 clones, roughly nine tenths of which appear only once. Sequences were derived from CD4+ or CD8+ T cells sorted from blood, sampled in a trial of the OX40 agonist ivuxolimab. The receptors stem from an adult with an advanced solid tumor such as melanoma, head and neck, liver or kidney cancer. CDR3s leave out the opening cysteine and the closing phenylalanine or tryptophan. The D gene is left open where the match is weak.

D gene: TRBD1; V gene: TRBV6-5; CDR3 protein: ASTPRQGTYNEQF
D gene: -; V gene: TRBV19; CDR3 protein: ASSSPPGIAFTYEQY
D gene: -; V gene: TRBV7-6; CDR3 protein: ASSLEGTGELF
D gene: -; V gene: TRBV19; CDR3 protein: ASSAGREQF
D gene: -; V gene: TRBV9; CDR3 protein: ASSVRGGTGNTIY
D gene: TRBD1; V gene: TRBV5-1; CDR3 protein: ASSLLWDSGNTIY
D gene: -; V gene: TRBV19; CDR3 protein: ASSPGTSVLRNTEAF
D gene: -; V gene: TRBV5-6; CDR3 protein: ASSRGLPNEKLF
D gene: -; V gene: TRBV11-2; CDR3 protein: ASSLSTGFTDTQY
D gene: -; V gene: TRBV5-4; CDR3 protein: ASSLDMDSTNTEAF
D gene: -; V gene: TRBV5-1; CDR3 protein: ASTTGGGRMNTEAF
D gene: -; V gene: TRBV15; CDR3 protein: ATSRPQGPGKLF
D gene: -; V gene: TRBV9; CDR3 protein: ASSRIGGELF
D gene: TRBD2; V gene: TRBV7-2; CDR3 protein: ASRLAGGEYAEQF
D gene: -; V gene: TRBV25-1; CDR3 protein: ASSAQNTGELF
D gene: TRBD2; V gene: TRBV7-8; CDR3 protein: ASSLEAGAETQY
D gene: -; V gene: TRBV28; CDR3 protein: ASSLGVQVGPYGYT
D gene: TRBD1; V gene: TRBV25-1; CDR3 protein: ASSRRGTGFMNTEAF
D gene: -; V gene: TRBV18; CDR3 protein: ASSPPEMTWGYT
D gene: -; V gene: TRBV9; CDR3 protein: ASSVGGPTGELF
D gene: TRBD1; V gene: TRBV6-6; CDR3 protein: ATRGQEVRGEQY
D gene: -; V gene: TRBV28; CDR3 protein: ASSLYSNQPQH
D gene: -; V gene: TRBV19; CDR3 protein: ASSSQGNTGNTIY
D gene: -; V gene: TRBV19; CDR3 protein: ASSDGRYGYT
D gene: -; V gene: TRBV30; CDR3 protein: AWGQTHNYGYT
D gene: TRBD2; V gene: TRBV19; CDR3 protein: ASSIGGAGGPLSKNIQY
D gene: TRBD1; V gene: TRBV29-1; CDR3 protein: SVRTGNQPQH
D gene: TRBD1; V gene: TRBV5-1; CDR3 protein: ASSLLTGTDTQY
D gene: -; V gene: TRBV6-6; CDR3 protein: ASSYSGRSYNEQF
D gene: -; V gene: TRBV5-1; CDR3 protein: ASSLWMGSSTDTQY
D gene: TRBD1; V gene: TRBV6-1; CDR3 protein: ASSESKGAVTYNEQF
D gene: -; V gene: TRBV6-1; CDR3 protein: ASGPNYNEQF
D gene: -; V gene: TRBV27; CDR3 protein: ASSLRRLNTEAF
D gene: -; V gene: TRBV5-1; CDR3 protein: ASSLAGNTGELF
D gene: -; V gene: TRBV11-3; CDR3 protein: ASSLQSSYNEQF
D gene: -; V gene: TRBV5-1; CDR3 protein: ASSLEVGSDQETQY
D gene: TRBD2; V gene: TRBV18; CDR3 protein: ASSPSRRTSGRSSYNEQF
D gene: -; V gene: TRBV5-1; CDR3 protein: ASSSRASGIPNYGYT
D gene: -; V gene: TRBV6-5; CDR3 protein: ASTRSGASTEAF
D gene: -; V gene: TRBV5-4; CDR3 protein: ASSTVNEKLF
D gene: TRBD2; V gene: TRBV2; CDR3 protein: ASKMAQGLAGAGANVLT
D gene: -; V gene: TRBV2; CDR3 protein: ASTSGRNQPQH
D gene: -; V gene: TRBV19; CDR3 protein: ASNLRGNQPQH
D gene: -; V gene: TRBV10-3; CDR3 protein: AISESSGVGTEAF
D gene: TRBD1; V gene: TRBV2; CDR3 protein: ASSENRGQGGELF
D gene: -; V gene: TRBV6-4; CDR3 protein: ASSEKRPSYEQY
D gene: TRBD1; V gene: TRBV5-8; CDR3 protein: ASSLRTGAVGYT
D gene: -; V gene: TRBV5-1; CDR3 protein: ASSQTEPLSYNEQF
D gene: -; V gene: TRBV15; CDR3 protein: ATSRRDSYNEQF
D gene: TRBD2; V gene: TRBV19; CDR3 protein: ANPEREGRETQY
D gene: -; V gene: TRBV7-3; CDR3 protein: ASSLDSNQPQH
D gene: TRBD1; V gene: TRBV7-9; CDR3 protein: ASSFTGGITEAF
D gene: TRBD1; V gene: TRBV5-6; CDR3 protein: ASSNRGTSNQPQH
D gene: -; V gene: TRBV15; CDR3 protein: ATSREPRVTEAF